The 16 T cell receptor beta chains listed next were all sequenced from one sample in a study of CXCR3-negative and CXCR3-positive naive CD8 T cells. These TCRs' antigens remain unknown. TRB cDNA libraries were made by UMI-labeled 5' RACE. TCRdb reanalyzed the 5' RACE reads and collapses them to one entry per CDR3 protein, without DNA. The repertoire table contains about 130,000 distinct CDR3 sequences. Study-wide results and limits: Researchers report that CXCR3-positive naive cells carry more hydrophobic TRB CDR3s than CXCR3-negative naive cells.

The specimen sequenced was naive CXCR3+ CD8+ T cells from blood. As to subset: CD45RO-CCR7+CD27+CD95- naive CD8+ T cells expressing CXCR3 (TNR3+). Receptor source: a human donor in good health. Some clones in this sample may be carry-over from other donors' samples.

The CDR3 spells CASSSGNRNTEAFF. This sequence joins TRBV7-6 and TRBJ1-1. Germline assignment: CDR1 SGHVS and CDR2 FNYEAQ. The CDR3 has 14 residues.

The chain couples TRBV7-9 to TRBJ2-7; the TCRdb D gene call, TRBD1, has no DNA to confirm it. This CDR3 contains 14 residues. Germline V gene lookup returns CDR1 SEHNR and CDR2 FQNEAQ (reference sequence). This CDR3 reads CASSPRDRFYEQYF.

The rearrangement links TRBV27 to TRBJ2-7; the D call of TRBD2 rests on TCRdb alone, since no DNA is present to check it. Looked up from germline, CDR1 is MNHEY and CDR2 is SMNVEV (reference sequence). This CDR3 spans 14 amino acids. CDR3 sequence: CASSPGTSGNEQYF.

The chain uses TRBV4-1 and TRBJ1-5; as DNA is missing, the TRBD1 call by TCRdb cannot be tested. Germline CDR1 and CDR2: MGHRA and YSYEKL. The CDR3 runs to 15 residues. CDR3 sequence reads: CASSQEDRDNQPQHF.

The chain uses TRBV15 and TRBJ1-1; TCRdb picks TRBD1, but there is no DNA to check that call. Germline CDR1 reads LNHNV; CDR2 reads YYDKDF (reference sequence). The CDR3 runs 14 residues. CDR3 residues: CATSREQGGTEAFF.

CDR3 in amino acids: CASSQLWSGIQPQHF. The J gene is TRBJ1-5, the V gene TRBV4-3. The germline V gene encodes CDR1 LGHNA and CDR2 YSLEER. There are 15 residues in the CDR3.

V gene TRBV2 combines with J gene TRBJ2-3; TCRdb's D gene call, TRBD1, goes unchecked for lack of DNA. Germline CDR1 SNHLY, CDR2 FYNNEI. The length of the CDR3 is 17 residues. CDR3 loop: CASSTWDRGWGTDTQYF.

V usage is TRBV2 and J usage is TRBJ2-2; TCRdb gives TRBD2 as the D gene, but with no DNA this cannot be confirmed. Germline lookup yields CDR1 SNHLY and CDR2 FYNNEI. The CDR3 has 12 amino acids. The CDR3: CASSPSAGELFF. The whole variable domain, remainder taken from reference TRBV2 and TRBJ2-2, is EPEVTQTPSHQVTQMGQEVILRCVPISNHLYFYWYRQILGQKVEFLVSFYNNEISEKSEIFDDQFSVERPDGSNFTLKIRSTKLEDSAMYFCASSPSAGELFFGEGSRLTVL.

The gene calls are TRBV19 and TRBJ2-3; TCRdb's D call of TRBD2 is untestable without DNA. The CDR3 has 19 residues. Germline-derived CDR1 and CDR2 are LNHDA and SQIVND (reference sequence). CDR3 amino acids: CASSTPGLAARGGADTQYF.

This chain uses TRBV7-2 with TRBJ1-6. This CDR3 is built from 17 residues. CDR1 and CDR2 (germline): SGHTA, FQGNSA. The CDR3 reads CASSRLTGSSYNSPLHF.

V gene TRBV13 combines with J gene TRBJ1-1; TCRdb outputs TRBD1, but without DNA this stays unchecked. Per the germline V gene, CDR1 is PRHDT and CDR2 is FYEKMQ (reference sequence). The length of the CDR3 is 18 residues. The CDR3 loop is CASSLGFARGGGNTEAFF.

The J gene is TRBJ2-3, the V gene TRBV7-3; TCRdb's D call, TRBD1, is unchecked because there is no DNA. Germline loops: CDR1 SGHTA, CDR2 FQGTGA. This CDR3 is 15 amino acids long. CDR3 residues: CASSQGGTPTDTQYF. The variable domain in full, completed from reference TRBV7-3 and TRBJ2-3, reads GAGVSQTPSNKVTEKGKYVELRCDPISGHTALYWYRQSLGQGPEFLIYFQGTGAADDSGLPNDRFFAVRPEGSVSTLKIQRTERGDSAVYLCASSQGGTPTDTQYFGPGTRLTVL.

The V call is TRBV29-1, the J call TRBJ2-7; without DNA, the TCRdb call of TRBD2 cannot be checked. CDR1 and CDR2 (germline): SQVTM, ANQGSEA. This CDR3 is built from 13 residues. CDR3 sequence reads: CSVVLAGGLEQYF.

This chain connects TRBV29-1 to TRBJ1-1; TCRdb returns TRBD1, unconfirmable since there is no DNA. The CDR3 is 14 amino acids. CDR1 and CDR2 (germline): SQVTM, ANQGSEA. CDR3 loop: CSGLGQASNTEAFF.

The CDR3 here is CASKRSSYNEQFF. V gene TRBV2 combines with J gene TRBJ2-1. CDR1 is SNHLY and CDR2 is FYNNEI in the germline V gene. CDR3 length equals 13 residues.

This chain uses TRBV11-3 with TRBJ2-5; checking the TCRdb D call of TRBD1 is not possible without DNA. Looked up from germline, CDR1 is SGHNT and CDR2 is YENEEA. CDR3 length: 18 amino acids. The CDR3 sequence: CASSRDTPLRTRVMTQYF.